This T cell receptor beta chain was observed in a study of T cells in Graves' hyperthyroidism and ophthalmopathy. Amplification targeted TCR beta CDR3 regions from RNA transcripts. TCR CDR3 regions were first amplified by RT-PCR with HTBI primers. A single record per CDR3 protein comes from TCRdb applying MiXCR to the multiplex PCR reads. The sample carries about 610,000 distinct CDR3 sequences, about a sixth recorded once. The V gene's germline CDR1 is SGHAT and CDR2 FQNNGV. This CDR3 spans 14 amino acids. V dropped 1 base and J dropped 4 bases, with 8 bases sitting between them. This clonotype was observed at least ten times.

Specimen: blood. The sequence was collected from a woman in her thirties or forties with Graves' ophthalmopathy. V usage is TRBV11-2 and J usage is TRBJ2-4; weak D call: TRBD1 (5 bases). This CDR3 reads CASSLVPGKNIQYF. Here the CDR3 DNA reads TGTGCCAGCAGCTTAGTGCCAGGGAAAAACATTCAGTACTTC.